This T cell receptor (beta chain) derives from a study of cytomegalovirus exposure and HLA in healthy donors. This PCR relied on a set of 60 Vbeta primers and 13 Jbeta primers. Profiling relied on immunoSEQ multiplex PCR, and the TCRdb table lists in-frame clones only, not all of them. The sample carries approximately 150,000 clones, approximately 80% recorded once. Germline trimming cut 1 base from V and 6 bases from J; bases unmatched to any gene: 11. Germline CDR1 reads SGHRS; CDR2 reads YFSETQ. This CDR3 has 17 residues. Notes on this clone: Its antigen is unknown.

Findings of the study overall: The authors listed 150 or so TCR beta chains as cytomegalovirus-associated. Productive status was seen about 90% or about 30% of the time for most TCR beta V segments in an earlier analysis.

The source is a woman aged 18-29 years in good health and CMV-seropositive. The V call is TRBV5-1, the J call TRBJ2-2; TRBD2 matches at 8 bases. Sequenced material: PBMCs. CDR3 nucleotide sequence: TGCGCCAGCAGCTTGAGCCCCTCGCGACTAGCGTCCGGGGAGCTGTTTTTT. Protein product: CASSLSPSRLASGELFF.